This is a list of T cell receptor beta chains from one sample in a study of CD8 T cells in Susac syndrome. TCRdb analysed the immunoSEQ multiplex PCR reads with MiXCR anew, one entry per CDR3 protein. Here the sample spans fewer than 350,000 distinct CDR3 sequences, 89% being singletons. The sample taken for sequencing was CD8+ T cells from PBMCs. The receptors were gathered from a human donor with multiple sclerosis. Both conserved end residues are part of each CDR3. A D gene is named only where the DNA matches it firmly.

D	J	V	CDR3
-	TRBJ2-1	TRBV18	CASSGGTNNEQFF
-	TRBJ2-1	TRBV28	CASSLRDLIYNEQFF
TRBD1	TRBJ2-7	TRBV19	CASSAGTGVVYEQYF
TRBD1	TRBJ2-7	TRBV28	CASNPTGLAYEQYF
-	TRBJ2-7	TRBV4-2	CASSPGDDSDSYEQYF
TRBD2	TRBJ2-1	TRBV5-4	CASSLGAGVDEQFF
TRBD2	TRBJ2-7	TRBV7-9	CASSLSPPGLAYEQYF
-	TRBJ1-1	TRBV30	CAWSYRGGTEAFF
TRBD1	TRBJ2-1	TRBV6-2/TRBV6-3	CASSYSTGGNEQFF
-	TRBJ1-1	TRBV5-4	CASSSETTEAFF
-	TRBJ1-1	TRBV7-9	CASSLVQGEGTEAFF
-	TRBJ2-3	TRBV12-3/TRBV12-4	CASTGDSTDTQYF
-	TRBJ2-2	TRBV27	CASSLLTGELFF
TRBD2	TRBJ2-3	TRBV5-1	CASSLSGGTDTQYF
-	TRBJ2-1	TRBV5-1	CASSLEATDFYNEQFF
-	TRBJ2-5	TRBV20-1	CSAYLAERYQETQYF
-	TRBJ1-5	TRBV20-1	CSASDPTVSNQPQHF
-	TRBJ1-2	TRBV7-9	CASSLAQGNGYTF
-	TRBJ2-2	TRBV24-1	CATSGDRNANTGELFF
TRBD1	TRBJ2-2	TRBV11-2	CASGTAPTGELFF
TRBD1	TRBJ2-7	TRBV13	CASSPRDSDYEQYF
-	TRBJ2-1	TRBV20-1	CSARDSIIGSSYNEQFF
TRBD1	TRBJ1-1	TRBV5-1	CASSTTGGTEAFF
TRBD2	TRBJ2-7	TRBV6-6	CASSYSPPGGRGEQYF
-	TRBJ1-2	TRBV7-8	CASSPSRMRTGLDGYTF
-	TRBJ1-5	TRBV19	CASSSGLLLHF
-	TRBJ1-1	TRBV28	CASSMAGSAGTEAFF
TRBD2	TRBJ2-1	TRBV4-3	CASSPTPLASGRFF
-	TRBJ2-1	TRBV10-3	CAIGTNEWQFF
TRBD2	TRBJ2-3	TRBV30	CASAGVDADTQYF
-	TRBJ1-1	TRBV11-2	CASSSPPVGFF
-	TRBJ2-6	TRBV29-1	CSVVGGPTGANVLTF
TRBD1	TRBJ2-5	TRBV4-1	CASSQERGRGQETQYF
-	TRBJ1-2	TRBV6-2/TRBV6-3	CASSEPNNYGYTF
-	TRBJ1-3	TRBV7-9	CSQSSGRDSGNTIYF
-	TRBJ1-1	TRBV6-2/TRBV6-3	CASSPQGESTEAFF
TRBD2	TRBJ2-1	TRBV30	CAWMFQSGRASEQFF
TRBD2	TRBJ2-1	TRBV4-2	CASSQDWTSGILRGDEQFF
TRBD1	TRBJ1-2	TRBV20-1	CSASRQGGYGYTF
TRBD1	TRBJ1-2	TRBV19	CASKGDSPYGYTF
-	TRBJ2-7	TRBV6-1	CASSPRDGVYEQYF